This T cell receptor beta chain was identified in a study of regulatory T cells in long-lasting Graves disease. Time point defined: newly diagnosed GD, antithyroid drugs for less than 3 months. The authors made the TCR library using RNA they extracted from PBMCs. Library construction for TCR beta used iRepertoire HTBI primers and Arm-PCR of CDR3 regions. Each CDR3 protein is one row after TCRdb ran MiXCR on the multiplex PCR reads. The sample includes a few hundred thousand distinct CDR3 sequences, over 15% seen only once; the top ten take 30%. Comment on this clonotype: It is likely a read error: a sequence one base away is far more abundant.

Germline CDR1 is SEHNR and CDR2 is FQNEAQ (reference sequence). This CDR3 has 16 residues. These data were likewise used in another study, on T cells in Graves' hyperthyroidism and ophthalmopathy. From that paper: Hyperthyroidism, newly diagnosed and lasting under 2 months, affected patients aged 18 to 65. The TCR CDR3 was amplified in a first-round RT-PCR using the HTBI primer set.

The sequenced sample was peripheral blood mononuclear cells (PBMCs), obtained at new diagnosis, from a patient treated with antithyroid drugs. The gene calls are TRBV7-9 and TRBJ2-3; D may be TRBD2 (5 bases). With the DNA end fitting TRBJ2-1 better, the J assignment may be wrong. This receptor was identified in a man aged 40-55 years with Graves disease. In DNA, the CDR3 is TGTGCCAGCAGCTTAATCGGGGTAAGCTCCTACGATGAGCAGTTCTTC. It yields the protein CASSLIGVSSYDEQFF.